What follows are 32 T cell receptor beta chains derived from one specimen sequenced in a study of blood T cell repertoires in COVID-19. Assay: immunoSEQ multiplex PCR; the TCRdb copy retains only in-frame clones and omits some. The repertoire consists of about 170,000 clones, with around 82% occurring once and the leading ten covering around 2.4%. The sample was peripheral blood. The receptors were gathered from a human donor with acute or convalescent COVID-19. The donor label of this sample is uncertain.

V and J are TRBV5-1 and TRBJ2-5; TRBD1 matches 8 bases. Germline V gene sequence: CDR1 SGHRS, CDR2 YFSETQ. Trimming took 3 bases from V and 1 from J; bases not matched to a gene: 5. The CDR3 totals 15 residues. As DNA, the CDR3 is TGCGCCAGCAGCTCTCCTGACAGGGGCCAAGAGACCCAGTACTTC. Translating gives CASSSPDRGQETQYF.

This clone was observed a single time. The chain couples TRBV4-2 to TRBJ1-4; 11 nucleotides align to TRBD1. This CDR3 is 16 amino acids long. Germline-derived CDR1 and CDR2 are LGHNA and YNFKEQ. Losses at the gene ends were 5 bases for V and 7 bases for J; bases not matched to a gene: 9. CDR3 amino acids: CASSYMSGQGGEKLFF. DNA of the CDR3: TGTGCCAGCAGCTATATGTCGGGACAGGGGGGTGAAAAACTGTTTTTT.

The genes are TRBV6-5 and TRBJ2-7, with a possible D match to TRBD2 (5 bases). V dropped 8 bases and J dropped 0 bases, with 11 bases sitting between them. CDR1 is MNHEY and CDR2 is SVGAGI in the germline V gene. The CDR3 length is 13 residues. This CDR3 reads CASGTGSSYEQYF. CDR3 nucleotide sequence: TGTGCCAGCGGTACGGGGAGCTCCTACGAGCAGTACTTC.

This chain links TRBV27 with TRBJ1-2; TRBD1 agrees at 9 bases. This CDR3 has 15 amino acids. The germline gives CDR1 MNHEY, CDR2 SMNVEV (reference sequence). Trimming at V came to 4 bases and at J to 7 bases, leaving 10 bases not matched to a gene. As DNA, the CDR3 is TGTGCCAGCAGTTCCCAGGGACAGGGAATGATTGGCTACACCTTC. Translation gives CASSSQGQGMIGYTF.

The V and J genes are TRBV3-1 (or the pseudogene TRBV3-2) and TRBJ1-4; 7 nucleotides agree with TRBD1. CDR1 and CDR2 from the germline V gene are LGHDT and YNNKEL (reference sequence). This CDR3 comprises 14 residues. V shed 1 base, J shed 7 bases, and the junction held 3 bases outside the gene matches. The DNA of the CDR3 is TGTGCCAGCAGCCAAGCTAGGGGGCCTGAAAAACTGTTTTTT. As protein: CASSQARGPEKLFF.

The chain carries TRBV7-2 and TRBJ2-7; D call uncertain. V shed 3 bases and J shed 6 bases, with 18 bases lying between them. Germline V CDR1 and CDR2: SGHTA, FQGNSA. The CDR3 is 15 residues long. The CDR3 nucleotides read TGTGCCAGCAGCTTGTATATTCGCGCGGTTGGCGAGCAGTACTTC. This sequence encodes CASSLYIRAVGEQYF.

The chain uses TRBV5-4 and TRBJ1-1; 9 bases line up with TRBD1. Germline CDR1 SGHNT, CDR2 YYREEE (reference sequence). J lost 4 bases, V lost 4 bases, and 5 bases had no gene match. This CDR3 has 14 residues. CDR3 DNA sequence: TGTGCCAGCAGCCAAACAGGGGGCATCACTGAAGCTTTCTTT. This translates into CASSQTGGITEAFF. The whole variable domain, filled in from reference TRBV5-4 and TRBJ1-1, reads ETGVTQSPTHLIKTRGQQVTLRCSSQSGHNTVSWYQQALGQGPQFIFQYYREEENGRGNFPPRFSGLQFPNYSSELNVNALELDDSALYLCASSQTGGITEAFFGQGTRLTVV.

The genes are TRBV19 and TRBJ2-5; 13 bases line up with TRBD2. The CDR3 consists of 16 residues. Looked up from germline, CDR1 is LNHDA and CDR2 is SQIVND (reference sequence). V trimming: 5 bases; J trimming: 5 bases; junction bases outside the gene matches: 8. CDR3 bases: TGTGCCAGTAGTCCTGGACTAGCGGGAGCTGGCGAGACCCAGTACTTC. Translating gives CASSPGLAGAGETQYF.

This clone is a singleton in its sample. This chain links TRBV6-5 with TRBJ1-2, with 9 bases aligning to TRBD1. V was pared by 6 bases and J by 3 bases, with 8 bases of the junction left unmatched. Germline V gene data show CDR1 as MNHEY and CDR2 as SVGAGI. This CDR3 spans 15 amino acids. CDR3 sequence reads: CASSRGQGRDYGYTF. As DNA, the CDR3 is TGTGCCAGCAGCAGAGGACAGGGGCGGGACTATGGCTACACCTTC.

V is TRBV28 and J is TRBJ2-7; D ambiguous. CDR3 length equals 12 residues. Looked up from germline, CDR1 is MDHEN and CDR2 is SYDVKM. The CDR3 is CGVTGRSYEQYF. CDR3 nucleotides: TGTGGGGTGACGGGTCGCTCCTACGAGCAGTACTTC.

The chain carries TRBV30 and TRBJ2-7; weak D call: TRBD2 (7 bases). The CDR3 contains 15 residues. V was clipped by 4 bases and J by 0 bases, with 16 bases between them. Germline lookup yields CDR1 GTSNPN and CDR2 SVGIG (reference sequence). The CDR3 coding sequence is TGTGCCTGGAACCTGGGGCGGGGGCTCTCCTACGAGCAGTACTTC. It yields the protein CAWNLGRGLSYEQYF.

The chain carries TRBV5-4 and TRBJ2-1; 11 nucleotides match TRBD2. The CDR3 length is 15 residues. V shed 4 bases, J shed 6 bases, and the junction held 6 bases outside the gene matches. CDR1 and CDR2 from the germline V gene are SGHNT and YYREEE (reference sequence). This CDR3 is CASSLSGTSGNEQFF. In nucleotides, the CDR3 is TGTGCCAGCAGCCTGTCCGGGACTAGCGGCAATGAGCAGTTCTTC.

The rearrangement links TRBV7-2 to TRBJ2-5; weak D call: TRBD2 (6 bases). This CDR3 region has 14 residues. V shed 3 bases and J shed 2 bases, with 10 bases lying between them. In germline, CDR1 is SGHTA, CDR2 FQGNSA. The CDR3 spells CASSLVAVQETQYF. The CDR3 bases are TGTGCCAGCAGCTTGGTAGCGGTTCAAGAGACCCAGTACTTC.

The sample holds a few counts of this clone. The chain has TRBV6-5 and TRBJ2-2, with TRBD2 as a possible D gene (6 bases). This CDR3 is 14 amino acids long. Trimming removed 0 bases from V and 4 bases from J, with 6 bases in between. The germline CDR1 and CDR2 sequences are MNHEY and SVGAGI. CDR3 amino acids: CASSYSGGTGELFF. The CDR3 bases are TGTGCCAGCAGTTACTCGGGGGGCACCGGGGAGCTGTTTTTT.

The CDR3 is CASSHRTGELFF. As DNA, the CDR3 is TGTGCCAGCAGCCACAGGACCGGGGAGCTGTTTTTT. The chain links TRBV12-3 or TRBV12-4 to TRBJ2-2, with D tentatively TRBD1 (5 bases). V lost 6 bases and J lost 5, with 7 bases in between. The CDR3 has 12 amino acids.

This chain uses TRBV29-1 with TRBJ2-7; D is unclear. Per the germline V gene, CDR1 is SQVTM and CDR2 is ANQGSEA. The CDR3 has 14 residues. V lost 0 bases, J lost 2 bases, and 11 bases lay in between. This CDR3 is CSVEEPNSPYEQYF. The CDR3 nucleotides read TGCAGCGTTGAAGAACCAAACAGCCCCTACGAGCAGTACTTC.

The chain carries TRBV9 and TRBJ2-1; TRBD2 aligns across 10 bases. The germline V gene encodes CDR1 SGDLS and CDR2 YYNGEE. The CDR3 contains 17 residues. Trimming removed 0 bases from V and 4 bases from J; junction bases left unmatched: 7. The CDR3 coding sequence is TGTGCCAGCAGCGTAGGTGGTAGCGGGGGGCTTTACAATGAGCAGTTCTTC. Its translation: CASSVGGSGGLYNEQFF.

This sequence joins TRBV7-3 and TRBJ2-1; a possible D gene is TRBD2 (5 bases). V was shortened by 5 bases and J by 4 bases, with 9 bases between the two germline ends. The germline V gene has CDR1 SGHTA and CDR2 FQGTGA. The CDR3 consists of 13 residues. In DNA, the CDR3 is TGTGCCAGCAGCCTAAGGGAGTACAATGAGCAGTTCTTC. Its translation: CASSLREYNEQFF.

This chain links TRBV5-1 with TRBJ2-1; tentatively, D is TRBD2 (5 bases). The CDR3 is 16 residues long. CDR1 is SGHRS, CDR2 YFSETQ, per germline. Trimming took 5 bases from V and 1 from J, leaving 16 bases between them. Here the CDR3 DNA reads TGCGCCAGCAGAGGGAGCTATCCAGTGTCCTACAATGAGCAGTTCTTC. Translating it yields CASRGSYPVSYNEQFF.

This clone was observed a handful of times. The chain recombines TRBV6-5 with TRBJ1-2, with D tentatively TRBD1 (6 bases). This CDR3 is built from 13 residues. Trimming took off 7 bases at V and 6 bases at J, with 15 bases between the two ends. The V gene's germline CDR1 is MNHEY and CDR2 SVGAGI. The CDR3 sequence: CASNNQGWDGYTF. In DNA, the CDR3 is TGTGCCAGCAATAACCAGGGGTGGGATGGCTACACCTTC.

This clone was detected only a few times. The gene calls are TRBV2 and TRBJ2-2, with 7 bases fitting TRBD2. Germline-derived CDR1 and CDR2 are SNHLY and FYNNEI. This CDR3 region has 15 residues. V lost 2 bases to trimming and J lost 3 bases; unmatched junction nucleotides: 3. The DNA of the CDR3 is TGTGCCAGCAGTGAACTGCGGGAGTACACCGGGGAGCTGTTTTTT. It translates to CASSELREYTGELFF.

This clone has more than one count but fewer than ten. The V and J genes are TRBV6-5 and TRBJ1-6, with 7 bases aligning to TRBD1. The V gene's germline CDR1 is MNHEY and CDR2 SVGAGI. The CDR3 has 14 residues. V trimming: 7 bases; J trimming: 7 bases; junction bases outside the gene matches: 7. In DNA form, the CDR3 reads TGTGCCAGCACCCGGGACAGCCGGAATTCACCCCTCCACTTT. Amino acids: CASTRDSRNSPLHF.

This clone showed up just once. This sequence joins TRBV7-9 and TRBJ2-3, with D hard to call. This CDR3 contains 16 residues. V was shortened by 5 bases and J by 4 bases, with 19 bases between the two germline ends. CDR1 and CDR2 (germline): SEHNR, FQNEAQ (reference sequence). The CDR3 nucleotides are TGTGCCAGCAGCGCCGCCAATGGGCTTCAAGCAGATACGCAGTATTTT. Protein product: CASSAANGLQADTQYF.

The V gene is TRBV7-8, the J gene TRBJ1-5; 7 nucleotides align to TRBD1. This CDR3 is built from 14 residues. The junction had 6 bases not matched to a gene; V was cut back by 5 bases and J by 5 bases. From germline, CDR1 is SGHVS and CDR2 FQNEAQ. CDR3 region: CASSADRVDQPQHF. Written as DNA, the CDR3 is TGTGCCAGCAGCGCCGACAGGGTTGATCAGCCCCAGCATTTT.

V and J are TRBV19 and TRBJ1-2; the D is unclear. The CDR3 spans 13 residues. Per germline, CDR1 LNHDA and CDR2 SQIVND (reference sequence). V lost 11 bases and J 6 bases, leaving 19 bases between the germline ends. DNA of the CDR3: TGTGCCTCCCCCGATGACGTGGGCCATGGCTACACCTTC. It encodes CASPDDVGHGYTF.

V usage is TRBV10-3 and J usage is TRBJ2-1, with 7 bases that match TRBD2. J gave up 4 bases and V 8 bases, and 17 bases lay outside the gene matches. The germline gives CDR1 ENHRY, CDR2 SYGVKD. The CDR3 runs 17 residues. CDR3 region: CAISEIVGTSVYNEQFF. CDR3 nucleotides: TGTGCCATCTCCGAGATCGTGGGTACTAGCGTGTACAATGAGCAGTTCTTC.

This rearrangement joins TRBV9 to TRBJ1-1; no definite D call. Per the germline V gene, CDR1 is SGDLS and CDR2 is YYNGEE. This CDR3 comprises 13 residues. Trimming took off 3 bases at V and 4 bases at J, with 10 bases between the two ends. The CDR3 here is CASSGAFSTEAFF. CDR3 nucleotides: TGTGCCAGCAGCGGGGCTTTTTCCACTGAAGCTTTCTTT.

The rearrangement links TRBV30 to TRBJ2-1, with D perhaps TRBD2 (6 bases). The CDR3 extends over 14 amino acids. The germline gives CDR1 GTSNPN, CDR2 SVGIG (reference sequence). The V gene lost 1 base and the J gene lost 6 bases, with 13 bases spanning the gap. The DNA for the CDR3 is TGTGCCTGGAGTGACCGGAGGGTGAGCAATGAGCAGTTCTTC. It codes for CAWSDRRVSNEQFF.

The V gene is TRBV30, the J gene TRBJ2-5; a possible D gene is TRBD2 (5 bases). V was clipped by 1 base and J by 3 bases, with 6 bases between them. In germline, CDR1 is GTSNPN, CDR2 SVGIG (reference sequence). This CDR3 is built from 12 residues. The CDR3: CAWSAGEETQYF. In nucleotides, the CDR3 is TGTGCCTGGAGTGCCGGGGAAGAGACCCAGTACTTC.

The CDR3 sequence: CASRKGATPNYEQYF. The DNA for the CDR3 is TGTGCCAGCAGGAAGGGGGCCACCCCTAACTACGAGCAGTACTTC. This sequence joins TRBV6-5 and TRBJ2-7, with TRBD1 matching 7 bases. Losses at the gene ends were 6 bases for V and 3 bases for J; bases not matched to a gene: 11. The germline gives CDR1 MNHEY, CDR2 SVGAGI. The CDR3 totals 15 residues.

The V gene is TRBV7-3, the J gene TRBJ2-7; 8 positions agree with TRBD2. CDR3 length equals 15 residues. Germline V gene sequence: CDR1 SGHTA, CDR2 FQGTGA. Losses at the gene ends were 5 bases for V and 2 bases for J; bases not matched to a gene: 8. The chain's CDR3 is CASSPTQAGAYEQYF. In nucleotides, the CDR3 is TGTGCCAGCAGCCCCACTCAAGCGGGGGCCTACGAGCAGTACTTC.

V is TRBV18 and J is TRBJ2-7; a possible D gene is TRBD1 (6 bases). Germline assignment: CDR1 KGHSH and CDR2 LQKENI. This CDR3 region has 17 residues. V gave up 1 base and J gave up 0 bases, with 16 bases separating them. CDR3 in DNA: TGTGCCAGCTCACCACTCCCGGCGACAGGTGGCTCCTACGAGCAGTACTTC. This translates into CASSPLPATGGSYEQYF.